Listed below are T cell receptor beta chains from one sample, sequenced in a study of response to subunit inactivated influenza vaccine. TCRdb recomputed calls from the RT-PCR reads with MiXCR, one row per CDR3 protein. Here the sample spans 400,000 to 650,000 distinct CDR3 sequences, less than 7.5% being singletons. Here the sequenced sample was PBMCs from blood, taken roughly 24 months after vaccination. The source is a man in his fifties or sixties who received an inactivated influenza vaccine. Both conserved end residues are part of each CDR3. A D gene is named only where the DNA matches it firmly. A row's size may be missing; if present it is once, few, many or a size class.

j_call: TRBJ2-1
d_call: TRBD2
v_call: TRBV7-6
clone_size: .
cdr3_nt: TGTGCCAGCAGCTCTATACTCATAGCGGGCGTGTTTGGCAATGAGCAGTTCTTC
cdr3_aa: CASSSILIAGVFGNEQFF

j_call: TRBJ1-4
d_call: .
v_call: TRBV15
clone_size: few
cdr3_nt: TGTGCCACCAGCAATGTGGGCAGGATGGGTGAAAAACTGTTTTTT
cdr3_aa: CATSNVGRMGEKLFF

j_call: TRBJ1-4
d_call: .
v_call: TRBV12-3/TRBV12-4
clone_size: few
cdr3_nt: TGTGCCAGCAGTTTGTTCAGGGGAAATGAAAAACTGTTTTTT
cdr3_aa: CASSLFRGNEKLFF

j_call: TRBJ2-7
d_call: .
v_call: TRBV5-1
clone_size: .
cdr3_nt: TGCGCCAGCAGCCCGGAACTATCGGGGCAGACCCCCTACGAGCAGTACTTC
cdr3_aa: CASSPELSGQTPYEQYF

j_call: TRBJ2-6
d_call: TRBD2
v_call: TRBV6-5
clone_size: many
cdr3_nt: TGTGCCAGCAGTTACTCCGGGACTAGCGGGATATCAGGGGCCAACGTCCTGACTTTC
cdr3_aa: CASSYSGTSGISGANVLTF

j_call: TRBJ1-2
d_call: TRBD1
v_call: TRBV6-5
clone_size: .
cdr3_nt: TGTGCCAGCAGTTACTCGACGGGGACAGGGGGCGCAAGTGGCTACACCTTC
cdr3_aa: CASSYSTGTGGASGYTF

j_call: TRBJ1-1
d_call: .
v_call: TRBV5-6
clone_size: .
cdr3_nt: TGTGCCAGCAGCTTGGTCGAGAGGAGCACTGAAGCTTTCTTT
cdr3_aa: CASSLVERSTEAFF

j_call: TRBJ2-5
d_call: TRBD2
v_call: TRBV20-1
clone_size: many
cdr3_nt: TGCAGTGCTGGAGATAGCGGGGGGATCCAAGAGACCCAGTACTTC
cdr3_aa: CSAGDSGGIQETQYF

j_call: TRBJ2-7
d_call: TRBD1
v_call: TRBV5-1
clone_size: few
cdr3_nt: TGCGCCAGCAGCCTCCTAGACAGGGGTACCTACGAGCAGTACTTC
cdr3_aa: CASSLLDRGTYEQYF

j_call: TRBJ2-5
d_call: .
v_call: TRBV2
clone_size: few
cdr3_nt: TGTGCCAGCAGTGCGGGGACAGGGACTAGGGAGACCCAGTACTTC
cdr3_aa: CASSAGTGTRETQYF

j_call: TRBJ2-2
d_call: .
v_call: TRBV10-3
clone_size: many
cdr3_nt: TGTGCCATCAGGACCCCTCTGGGCGGGGTCAATACCGGGGAGCTGTTTTTT
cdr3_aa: CAIRTPLGGVNTGELFF

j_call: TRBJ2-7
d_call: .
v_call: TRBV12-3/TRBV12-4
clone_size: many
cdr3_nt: TGTGCCAGCAGTTCTGGATACGAGCAGTACTTC
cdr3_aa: CASSSGYEQYF

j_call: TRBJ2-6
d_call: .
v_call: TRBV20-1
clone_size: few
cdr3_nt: TGCAGTGCTAGACCTGACTCTGGGGCCAACGTCCTGACTTTC
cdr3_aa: CSARPDSGANVLTF

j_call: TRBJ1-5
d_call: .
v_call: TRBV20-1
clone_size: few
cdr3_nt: TGCAGTGCTAGAAGAGGAGGACCGAGACAGGCCTTTAATCAGCCCCAGCATTTT
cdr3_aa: CSARRGGPRQAFNQPQHF

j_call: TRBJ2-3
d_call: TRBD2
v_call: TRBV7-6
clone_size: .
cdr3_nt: TGTGCCAGCAGCCGAGGACTAGCGGCCCGTGCGTTGGGGACAGATACGCAGTATTTT
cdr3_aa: CASSRGLAARALGTDTQYF

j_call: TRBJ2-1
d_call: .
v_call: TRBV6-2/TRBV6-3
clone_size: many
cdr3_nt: TGTGCCAGCAGTTCAGCGGTTCAGCTTTACAATGAGCAGTTCTTC
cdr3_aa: CASSSAVQLYNEQFF

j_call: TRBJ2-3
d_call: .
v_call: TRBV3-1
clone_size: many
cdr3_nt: TGTGCCAGCAGCCATCCCGTGCGGGGAACTAGCACAGATACGCAGTATTTT
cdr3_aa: CASSHPVRGTSTDTQYF

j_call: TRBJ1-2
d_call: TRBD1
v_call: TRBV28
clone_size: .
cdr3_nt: TGTGCCAGCAGACGACAGGGGGCTAGCACCAGCTATGGCTACACCTTC
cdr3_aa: CASRRQGASTSYGYTF

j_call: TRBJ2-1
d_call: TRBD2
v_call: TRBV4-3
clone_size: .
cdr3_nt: TGCGCCAGCAGCGCTTACCGGACTAGCGCGAGCTCCTACAATGAGCAGTTCTTC
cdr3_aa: CASSAYRTSASSYNEQFF

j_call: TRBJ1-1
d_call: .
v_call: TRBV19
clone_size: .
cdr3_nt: TGTGCCTGCTCCCGGGTGGTCAACACTGAAGCTTTCTTT
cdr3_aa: CACSRVVNTEAFF

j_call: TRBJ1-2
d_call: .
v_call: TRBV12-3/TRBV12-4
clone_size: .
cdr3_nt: TGTGCCACCCGAACCTATGGCTACACCTTC
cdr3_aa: CATRTYGYTF

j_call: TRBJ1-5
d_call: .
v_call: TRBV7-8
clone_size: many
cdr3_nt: TGTGCCAGCAGCTTACAACAGGGAGGGAATCAGCCCCAGCATTTT
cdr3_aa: CASSLQQGGNQPQHF

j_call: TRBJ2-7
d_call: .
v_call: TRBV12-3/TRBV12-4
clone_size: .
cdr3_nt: TGTGCCAGCAGTTTAGCGCGCCCAGGACGGTTCTACGAGCAGTACTTC
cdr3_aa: CASSLARPGRFYEQYF

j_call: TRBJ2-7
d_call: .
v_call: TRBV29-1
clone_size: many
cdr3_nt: TGCAGCGTTACTCCAGGGAGCTCCTACGAGCAGTACTTC
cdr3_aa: CSVTPGSSYEQYF

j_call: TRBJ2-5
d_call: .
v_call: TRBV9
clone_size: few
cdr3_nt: TGTGCCAGCAGTCCCGGGATTATAGACCAAGAGACCCAGTACTTC
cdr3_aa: CASSPGIIDQETQYF

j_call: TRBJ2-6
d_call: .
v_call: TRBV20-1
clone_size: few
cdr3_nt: TGCAGTGCTAGAGAGGTGAATACTGGGGCCAACGTCCTGACTTTC
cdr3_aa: CSAREVNTGANVLTF

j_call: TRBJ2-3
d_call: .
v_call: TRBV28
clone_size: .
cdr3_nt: TGTGCCAGCAGTGCGTCGCACACAGATACGCAGTATTTT
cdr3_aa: CASSASHTDTQYF

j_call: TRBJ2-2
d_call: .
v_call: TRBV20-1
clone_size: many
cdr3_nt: TGCAGTGCTAGTCGCCAGGCGAACACCGGGGAGCTGTTTTTT
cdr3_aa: CSASRQANTGELFF

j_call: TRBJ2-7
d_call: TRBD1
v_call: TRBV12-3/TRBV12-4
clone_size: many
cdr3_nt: TGTGCCAGCAGGGGCCTCGGGACAGGGACGTCCTACGAGCAGTACTTC
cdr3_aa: CASRGLGTGTSYEQYF